The clone carrying this T cell receptor beta chain has at least ten counts. Its matching antigen is unknown. Germline-derived CDR1 and CDR2 are SGHTA and FQGNSA. V trimming: 1 base; J trimming: 3 bases; junction bases outside the gene matches: 3. The CDR3 contains 15 residues. In every sequencing run, more than 170 million TCR-beta sequences were generated from 15-18 subjects. TCRdb recomputed calls from the 5' RACE reads with MiXCR, one row per CDR3 protein. There are about 66,000 distinct CDR3 sequences in the sample; 4.5% to 5.5% occur only once, and about 2.2% lies in the top ten. These data come from a study of neurological immune-mediated disorders. Whole-study context: Relapsing-remitting forms accounted for most of the roughly 35 multiple sclerosis patients and secondary progressive forms for 3. The study's findings and limits: Expanded clones shared no CDR3 amino acid sequences across subjects, suggesting private repertoires in all groups.

Source material was 2 million unsorted PBMCs, stored at -80 °C in RNAlater. Sequencing input: PBMCs. The chain recombines TRBV7-2 with TRBJ2-7; 10 bases are shared with TRBD2. The receptor was isolated from a woman between 65 and 79 years old with multiple sclerosis. The CDR3 coding sequence is TGTGCCAGCAGCTTAGTAGCGGGAGGAGTCTACGAGCAGTACTTC. Translation: CASSLVAGGVYEQYF.